Below, one T cell receptor (beta chain) is given with its context. The antigen is unknown. The method was immunoSEQ multiplex PCR; TCRdb's version includes in-frame clones alone and lacks a portion of them. The sample lists about 190,000 clones; 94% were seen once. The CDR3 loop spans 16 amino acids. J lost 0 bases, V lost 6 bases, and 7 bases had no gene match. Germline V gene lookup returns CDR1 MNHEY and CDR2 SMNVEV (reference sequence). The sample belongs to a study of T cell responses to AZD1222 COVID-19 vaccine. Study-wide context: Pooling was applied to second doses at about 4 or about 12 weeks.

Overall study results and limits: Among those given AZD1222, only six or seven were seropositive at baseline. Reportedly, nearly half of unique spike TCRs recognized epitopes outside B.1.351/B.1.1.7 mutations.

The receptor was isolated from an adult in good health. The chain has TRBV27 and TRBJ2-3; 9 nucleotides match TRBD2. The material was peripheral blood, obtained on day 0 of AZD1222 vaccination. CDR3 in amino acids: CASRRNSGRSTDTQYF. As DNA, the CDR3 is TGTGCCAGCAGGAGAAATAGCGGGAGAAGCACAGATACGCAGTATTTT.